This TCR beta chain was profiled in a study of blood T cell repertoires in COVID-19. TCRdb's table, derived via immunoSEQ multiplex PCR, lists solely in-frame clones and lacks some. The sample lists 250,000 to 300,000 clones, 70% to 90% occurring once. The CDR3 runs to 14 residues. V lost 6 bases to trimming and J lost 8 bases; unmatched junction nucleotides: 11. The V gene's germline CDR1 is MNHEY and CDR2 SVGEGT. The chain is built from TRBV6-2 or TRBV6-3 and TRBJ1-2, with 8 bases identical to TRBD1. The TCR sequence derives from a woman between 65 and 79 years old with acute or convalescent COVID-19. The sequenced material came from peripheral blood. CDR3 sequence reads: CASSLRTRQGGYTF. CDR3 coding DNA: TGTGCCAGCAGCCTACGAACCAGACAGGGGGGCTACACCTTC.